The 4 T cell receptor beta chains in this list originate from one sample, sequenced in a study of T cell responses to AZD1222 COVID-19 vaccine. TCRdb's copy holds only in-frame clones and misses some; the assay was immunoSEQ multiplex PCR. The table shows 45,000 or so clones, with around nine tenths occurring only once. The specimen comprised peripheral blood, sampled 28 days after the second AZD1222 dose. These receptor sequences come from an adult who received the AZD1222 COVID-19 vaccine.

The chain recombines TRBV28 with TRBJ1-5, with D perhaps matching TRBD1 (6 bases). The V gene's germline CDR1 is MDHEN and CDR2 SYDVKM. The CDR3 is 18 residues long. V was pared by 4 bases and J by 1 base, with 20 bases between. The DNA for the CDR3 is TGTGCCAGCAGTTATCCCGGGGGGGGCTCTCTCAGCAATCAGCCCCAGCATTTT. This translates into CASSYPGGGSLSNQPQHF.

V and J are TRBV10-3 and TRBJ2-1, with TRBD2 identical over 14 bases. This CDR3 has 15 residues. The V gene end was trimmed by 10 bases and the J gene end by 9 bases; junction bases not matched to a gene: 11. From germline, CDR1 is ENHRY and CDR2 SYGVKD. CDR3 bases: TGTGCCAGAAGCCCGGGACTAGCGGGAGTCGGTGAGCAGTTCTTC. It yields the protein CARSPGLAGVGEQFF.

The chain couples TRBV7-2 to TRBJ2-7; the match to TRBD2 covers 13 bases. This CDR3 spans 16 amino acids. CDR1 is SGHTA, CDR2 FQGNSA, per germline. V shed 5 bases, J shed 3 bases, and the junction held 7 bases outside the gene matches. The CDR3 loop is CASSHWTSGSFYEQYF. DNA of the CDR3: TGTGCCAGCAGCCATTGGACTAGCGGGAGTTTCTACGAGCAGTACTTC.

J is TRBJ2-4 and V is TRBV28; D is undetermined. V lost 6 bases to trimming and J lost 0 bases, with 12 bases between them. Germline V lookup: CDR1 MDHEN, CDR2 SYDVKM. CDR3 length: 15 residues. The CDR3 loop reads CASSPRSLAKNIQYF. DNA of the CDR3: TGTGCCAGCAGCCCAAGATCTCTAGCCAAAAACATTCAGTACTTC.